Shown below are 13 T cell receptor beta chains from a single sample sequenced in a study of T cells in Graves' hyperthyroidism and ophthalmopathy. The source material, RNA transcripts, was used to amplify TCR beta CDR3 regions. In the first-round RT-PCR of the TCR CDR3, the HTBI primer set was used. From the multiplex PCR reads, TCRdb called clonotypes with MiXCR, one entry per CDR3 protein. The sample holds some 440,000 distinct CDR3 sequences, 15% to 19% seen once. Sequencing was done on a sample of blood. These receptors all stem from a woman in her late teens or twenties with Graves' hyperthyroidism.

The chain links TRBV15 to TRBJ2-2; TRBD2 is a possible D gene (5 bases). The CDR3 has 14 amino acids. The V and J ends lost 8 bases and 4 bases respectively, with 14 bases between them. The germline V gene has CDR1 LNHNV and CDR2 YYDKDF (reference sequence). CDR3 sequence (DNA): TGTGCCACCGCTTTGTCTGAGGGCACCGGGGAGCTGTTTTTT. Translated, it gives CATALSEGTGELFF.

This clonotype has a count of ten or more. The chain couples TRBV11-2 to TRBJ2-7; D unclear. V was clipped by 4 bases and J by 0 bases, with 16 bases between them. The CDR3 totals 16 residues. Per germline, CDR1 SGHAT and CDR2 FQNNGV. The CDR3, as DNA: TGTGCCAGCAGCTCCAGCGATCGGGCAAGCTCCTACGAGCAGTACTTC. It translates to CASSSSDRASSYEQYF.

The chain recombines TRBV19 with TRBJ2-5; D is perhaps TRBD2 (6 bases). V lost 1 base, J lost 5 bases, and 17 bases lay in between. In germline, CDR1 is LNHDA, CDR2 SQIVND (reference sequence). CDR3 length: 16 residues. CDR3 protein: CASSIVLRTAGETQYF. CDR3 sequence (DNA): TGTGCCAGTAGTATAGTCCTTAGGACCGCGGGGGAGACCCAGTACTTC.

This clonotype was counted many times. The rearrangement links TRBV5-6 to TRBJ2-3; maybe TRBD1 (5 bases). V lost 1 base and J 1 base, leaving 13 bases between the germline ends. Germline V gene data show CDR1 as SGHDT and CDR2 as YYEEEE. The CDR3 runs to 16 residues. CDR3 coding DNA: TGTGCCAGCAGCTTGCGCAGGGTCTCTGGCACAGATACGCAGTATTTT. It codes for CASSLRRVSGTDTQYF.

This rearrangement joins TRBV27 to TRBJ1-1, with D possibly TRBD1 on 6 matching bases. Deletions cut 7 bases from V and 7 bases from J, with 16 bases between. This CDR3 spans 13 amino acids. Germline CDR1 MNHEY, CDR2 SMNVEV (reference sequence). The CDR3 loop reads CASTSYRVLEAFF. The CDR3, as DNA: TGTGCCAGCACCTCTTACAGGGTCCTTGAAGCTTTCTTT.

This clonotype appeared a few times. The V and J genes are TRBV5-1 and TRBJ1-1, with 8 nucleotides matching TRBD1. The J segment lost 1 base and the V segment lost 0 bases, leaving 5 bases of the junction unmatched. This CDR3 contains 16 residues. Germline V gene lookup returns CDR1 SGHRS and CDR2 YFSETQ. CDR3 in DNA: TGCGCCAGCAGCTTGGTAGAGGGGACAGGGAACACTGAAGCTTTCTTT. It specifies CASSLVEGTGNTEAFF.

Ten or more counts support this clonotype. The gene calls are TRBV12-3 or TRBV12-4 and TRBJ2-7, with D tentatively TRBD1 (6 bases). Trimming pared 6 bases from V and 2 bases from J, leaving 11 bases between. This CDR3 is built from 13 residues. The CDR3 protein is CASSFGQPYEQYF. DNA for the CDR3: TGTGCCAGCAGCTTCGGACAGCCCTACGAGCAGTACTTC.

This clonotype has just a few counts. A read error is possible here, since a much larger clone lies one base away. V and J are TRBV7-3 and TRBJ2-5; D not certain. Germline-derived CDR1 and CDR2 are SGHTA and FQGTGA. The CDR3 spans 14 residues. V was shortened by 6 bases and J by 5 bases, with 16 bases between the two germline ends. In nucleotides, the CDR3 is TGTGCCAGCAGTAAGGTGGGCGGTTGGGAGACCCAGTACTTC. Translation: CASSKVGGWETQYF.

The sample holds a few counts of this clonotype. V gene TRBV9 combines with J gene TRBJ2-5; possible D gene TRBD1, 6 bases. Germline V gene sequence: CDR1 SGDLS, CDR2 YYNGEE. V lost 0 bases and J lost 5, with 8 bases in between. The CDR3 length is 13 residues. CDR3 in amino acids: CASSVVQGETQYF. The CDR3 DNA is TGTGCCAGCAGCGTAGTCCAGGGGGAGACCCAGTACTTC.

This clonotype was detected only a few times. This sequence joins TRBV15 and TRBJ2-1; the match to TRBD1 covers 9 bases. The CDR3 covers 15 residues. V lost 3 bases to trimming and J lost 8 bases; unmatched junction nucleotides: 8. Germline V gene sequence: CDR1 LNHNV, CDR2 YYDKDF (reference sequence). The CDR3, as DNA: TGTGCCACCAGCAGGTACCGGGACAGGGCCGATGAGCAGTTCTTC. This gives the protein CATSRYRDRADEQFF.

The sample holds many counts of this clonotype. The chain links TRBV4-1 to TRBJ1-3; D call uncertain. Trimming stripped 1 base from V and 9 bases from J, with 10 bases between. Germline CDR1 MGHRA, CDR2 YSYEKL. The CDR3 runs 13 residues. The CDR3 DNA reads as TGCGCCAGCAGCCAAGTCGAAGGAGGCACCATATATTTT. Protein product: CASSQVEGGTIYF.

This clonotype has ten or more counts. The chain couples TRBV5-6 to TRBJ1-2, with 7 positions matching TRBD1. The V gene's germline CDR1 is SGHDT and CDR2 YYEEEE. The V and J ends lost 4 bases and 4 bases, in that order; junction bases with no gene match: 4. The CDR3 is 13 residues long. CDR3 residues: CASSQQGSYGYTF. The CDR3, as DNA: TGTGCCAGCAGCCAACAGGGGAGCTATGGCTACACCTTC.

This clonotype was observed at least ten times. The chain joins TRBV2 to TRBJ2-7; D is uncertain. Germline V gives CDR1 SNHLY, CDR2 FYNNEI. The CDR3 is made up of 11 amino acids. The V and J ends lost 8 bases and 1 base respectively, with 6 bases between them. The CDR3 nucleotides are TGTGCCAGCGGGTTTTCCTACGAGCAGTACTTC. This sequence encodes CASGFSYEQYF. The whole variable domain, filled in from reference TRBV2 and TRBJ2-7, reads EPEVTQTPSHQVTQMGQEVILRCVPISNHLYFYWYRQILGQKVEFLVSFYNNEISEKSEIFDDQFSVERPDGSNFTLKIRSTKLEDSAMYFCASGFSYEQYFGPGTRLTVT.